A single sample gave rise to the 30 T cell receptor beta chains below, sequenced in a study of human T cells and chemical hapten exposure. The time point is: pre-sensitization, week 0. Treatment indicated: therapeutic diphenylcyclopropenone sensitization with weekly scalp DPC. TCRdb called the RACE reads again in MiXCR, with one record for every CDR3 protein. Of about 98,000 distinct CDR3 sequences listed, approximately 11% are singletons. The sample in question was whole blood, obtained in connection with sensitization to the hapten diphenylcyclopropenone (DPC). The receptors stem from a woman aged 55-70 years with alopecia areata. Some clones in this sample may be carry-over from other donors' samples.

This clonotype was counted only a few times. This chain links TRBV2 with TRBJ1-5; 7 nucleotides agree with TRBD1. This CDR3 has 15 amino acids. With V trimmed by 6 bases and J by 5 bases, 10 bases remained unmatched. Per germline, CDR1 SNHLY and CDR2 FYNNEI. The DNA for the CDR3 is TGTGCCAGCAGCGAACAGGGGAACGAAGATCAGCCCCAGCATTTT. The encoded protein is CASSEQGNEDQPQHF.

This chain joins TRBV12-3 or TRBV12-4 and TRBJ2-1, with 8 bases matching TRBD1. J was trimmed by 10 bases and V by 5 bases; bases with no gene match: 7. The CDR3 runs 13 residues. CDR3 amino acids: CASSAQGEGEQFF. CDR3 bases: TGTGCCAGCAGTGCACAGGGGGAAGGGGAGCAGTTCTTC.

This clonotype was found a few times. The J gene is TRBJ1-2, the V gene TRBV6-4; D is ambiguous. The CDR3 has 15 residues. Trimming cost V 0 bases and J 3 bases, with 11 bases left between them. The germline gives CDR1 MRHNA, CDR2 SNTAGT. The CDR3 DNA follows: TGTGCCAGCAGTGACTCAGCAGGCAACCACTATGGCTACACCTTC. As protein: CASSDSAGNHYGYTF.

This clonotype was seen a handful of times. The J gene is TRBJ1-1, the V gene TRBV9; D call uncertain. Germline V gives CDR1 SGDLS, CDR2 YYNGEE. This CDR3 has 13 amino acids. Trimming took 0 bases from V and 2 from J, leaving 5 bases between them. The CDR3 region has the DNA TGTGCCAGCAGCGTAGCGCCAAACACTGAAGCTTTCTTT. This gives the protein CASSVAPNTEAFF.

The chain couples TRBV11-2 to TRBJ2-7; 7 positions agree with TRBD1. There are 14 residues in the CDR3. V shed 6 bases and J 4 bases; nucleotides not matched to a gene: 9. Germline CDR1 SGHAT, CDR2 FQNNGV. The CDR3 region has the DNA TGTGCCAGCAGGTTCACCGGGACAGCATACGAGCAGTACTTC. It is translated as CASRFTGTAYEQYF.

This clonotype was detected many times. The V and J genes are TRBV11-2 and TRBJ1-4, with D perhaps matching TRBD1 (6 bases). The V gene lost 5 bases and the J gene lost 0 bases, with 13 bases spanning the gap. Germline V gives CDR1 SGHAT, CDR2 FQNNGV. The CDR3 sequence is 16 residues long. The CDR3: CASSQPYRATNEKLFF. CDR3 sequence (DNA): TGTGCCAGCAGCCAACCTTACAGGGCAACTAATGAAAAACTGTTTTTT.

The chain links TRBV6-2 or TRBV6-3 to TRBJ2-7; 11 nucleotides match TRBD1. There are 15 residues in the CDR3. V dropped 7 bases and J dropped 4; count of bases not matched to a gene: 9. Germline-derived CDR1 and CDR2 are MNHEY and SVGEGT. In DNA form, the CDR3 reads TGTGCCAGCACTCCCTGGGACAGGGGGAGTTACGAGCAGTACTTC. Its translation is CASTPWDRGSYEQYF.

This clonotype occurred a few times. The chain links TRBV7-2 to TRBJ2-1; 7 bases map to TRBD1. Germline V lookup: CDR1 SGHTA, CDR2 FQGNSA. The J segment lost 8 bases and the V segment lost 4 bases, leaving 8 bases of the junction unmatched. CDR3 size: 14 residues. The CDR3 region is CASSSGGFRDEQFF. The CDR3 nucleotides are TGTGCCAGCAGCTCAGGGGGATTCAGGGATGAGCAGTTCTTC. The full variable domain, with the rest looked up from reference TRBV7-2 and TRBJ2-1, is GAGVSQSPSNKVTEKGKDVELRCDPISGHTALYWYRQSLGQGLEFLIYFQGNSAPDKSGLPSDRFSAERTGGSVSTLTIQRTQQEDSAVYLCASSSGGFRDEQFFGPGTRLTVL.

Remarks on this clonotype: The junction departs from the called germline gene at one end, perhaps through a read error. The chain joins TRBV11-2 to TRBJ2-6, with D perhaps matching TRBD1 (6 bases). The CDR3 sequence is 16 residues long. The V gene's germline CDR1 is SGHAT and CDR2 FQNNGV. CDR3 sequence (DNA): TGTGCCAGCAGCCTCGACAGGATGTCTGGGGCCAACATCCTGACTTTC. Its protein is CASSLDRMSGANILTF.

This clonotype appeared many times. This chain joins TRBV18 and TRBJ1-1; 12 nucleotides match TRBD1. Germline assignment: CDR1 KGHSH and CDR2 LQKENI. Germline trimming cut 5 bases from V and 8 bases from J; bases unmatched to any gene: 15. The CDR3 spans 17 residues. The CDR3 nucleotides are TGTGCCAGCTCAGCCTTCTGGGACAGGGGGCGAAGCCCAGAAGCTTTCTTT. It yields the protein CASSAFWDRGRSPEAFF.

This clonotype was detected ten times or more. The CDR3 DNA sequence: TGCGCCAGCAGCTTGGTCGGGGGGACGTTCACCGGGGAGCTGTTTTTT. It translates to CASSLVGGTFTGELFF. The genes are TRBV5-1 and TRBJ2-2; 7 bases match TRBD2. After removal of 0 bases from V and 4 bases from J, the junction contained 6 bases not matched to a gene. The CDR3 totals 16 residues. Germline loops: CDR1 SGHRS, CDR2 YFSETQ. Full variable domain (remainder filled in from reference TRBV5-1 and TRBJ2-2): KAGVTQTPRYLIKTRGQQVTLSCSPISGHRSVSWYQQTPGQGLQFLFEYFSETQRNKGNFPGRFSGRQFSNSRSEMNVSTLELGDSALYLCASSLVGGTFTGELFFGEGSRLTVL.

A few counts support this clonotype. The V gene is TRBV18, the J gene TRBJ1-2, with no clear D. Trimming pared 0 bases from V and 3 bases from J, leaving 11 bases between. This CDR3 contains 15 residues. CDR1 is KGHSH, CDR2 LQKENI, per germline. The CDR3 DNA is TGTGCCAGCTCACCACCGTCGTCCGGTGACTATGGCTACACCTTC. Translation gives CASSPPSSGDYGYTF.

This clonotype has at least ten counts. The rearrangement joins TRBV20-1 to TRBJ1-2; D may be TRBD1 (6 bases). Trimming left V 3 bases short and J 4 bases short, with 18 bases between. Germline-derived CDR1 and CDR2 are DFQATT and SNEGSKA (reference sequence). This CDR3 has 15 residues. The CDR3 sequence: CSASPTGFRTYGYTF. The CDR3 nucleotides read TGCAGTGCTAGTCCTACAGGGTTCCGCACCTATGGCTACACCTTC.

This clonotype was seen ten or more times. This rearrangement joins TRBV6-6 to TRBJ2-3; D is unresolved. This CDR3 contains 14 residues. Germline CDR1 MNHNY, CDR2 SVGAGI (reference sequence). V lost 6 bases, J lost 2 bases, and 12 bases lay in between. In DNA, the CDR3 is TGTGCCAGCAGCTTGCGCGTACCCACAGATACGCAGTATTTT. Its protein product is CASSLRVPTDTQYF.

There are many counts of this clonotype. The chain recombines TRBV27 with TRBJ2-1; D is ambiguous. With 8 bases removed from V and 7 bases from J, the gap between germline ends came to 9 bases. The V gene's germline CDR1 is MNHEY and CDR2 SMNVEV (reference sequence). The CDR3 loop spans 11 amino acids. The CDR3 DNA reads TGTGCCAGCGAAACTATGAATGAGCAGTTCTTC. Protein sequence: CASETMNEQFF.

The sample holds many counts of this clonotype. This chain links TRBV3-1 with TRBJ2-7; either TRBD1 or TRBD2 may fit D (5 bases each). V dropped 4 bases and J dropped 2 bases, with 12 bases sitting between them. Germline values: CDR1 LGHDT, CDR2 YNNKEL (reference sequence). The CDR3 covers 14 residues. As DNA, the CDR3 is TGTGCCAGCAGCCTTGGGACGGACACCTACGAGCAGTACTTC. Amino acid sequence: CASSLGTDTYEQYF.

This clonotype was seen repeatedly, ten times or more. This chain uses TRBV12-3 or TRBV12-4 with TRBJ1-6; 7 bases fit TRBD1. There are 16 residues in the CDR3. J gave up 9 bases and V 6 bases, and 14 bases lay outside the gene matches. CDR3 nucleotides: TGTGCCAGCAGACCCCCCCTACAGGGGTTGGGTTCACCCCTCCACTTT. It translates to CASRPPLQGLGSPLHF.

The chain links TRBV20-1 to TRBJ2-7; 14 bases are a match to TRBD2. V dropped 6 bases and J dropped 9; count of bases not matched to a gene: 19. This CDR3 spans 17 amino acids. Germline V lookup: CDR1 DFQATT, CDR2 SNEGSKA (reference sequence). DNA of the CDR3: TGCAGTGCCGCCGGACTAGCGGGGGGTGTTGGAGACGTCGGGCAGTACTTC. Translation gives CSAAGLAGGVGDVGQYF.

This clonotype was seen ten or more times. The chain uses TRBV5-1 and TRBJ2-3; 10 positions match TRBD1. V was pared by 0 bases and J by 4 bases, with 8 bases of the junction left unmatched. Germline V gene sequence: CDR1 SGHRS, CDR2 YFSETQ. The CDR3 is 17 residues long. The CDR3 reads CASSLELLGTGADTQYF. CDR3 DNA: TGCGCCAGCAGCTTGGAGCTCCTCGGGACAGGGGCAGATACGCAGTATTTT.

This clonotype has more than one count but fewer than ten. This chain uses TRBV18 with TRBJ2-1; no clear D. Germline V gives CDR1 KGHSH, CDR2 LQKENI. The CDR3 runs to 14 residues. V gave up 3 bases and J gave up 6 bases, with 12 bases separating them. CDR3 amino acids: CASSPFFDGNEQFF. The CDR3 coding sequence is TGTGCCAGCTCACCGTTTTTTGATGGCAATGAGCAGTTCTTC. The entire variable domain, with the rest obtained from reference TRBV18 and TRBJ2-1, is as follows: NAGVMQNPRHLVRRRGQEARLRCSPMKGHSHVYWYRQLPEEGLKFMVYLQKENIIDESGMPKERFSAEFPKEGPSILRIQQVVRGDSAAYFCASSPFFDGNEQFFGPGTRLTVL.

This clonotype has at least ten counts. The chain links TRBV11-1 to TRBJ2-5; D tentatively reads TRBD1 or TRBD2 (5 bases each). Germline CDR1 and CDR2: SGHAT and FQDESV (reference sequence). The CDR3 covers 12 residues. V gave up 8 bases and J gave up 4 bases, with 11 bases separating them. The CDR3 nucleotides read TGTGCCAGCGGGGGAGAGGGAGAGACCCAGTACTTC. Residues: CASGGEGETQYF. Filled out from reference TRBV11-1 and TRBJ2-5, the complete variable domain reads EAEVAQSPRYKITEKSQAVAFWCDPISGHATLYWYRQILGQGPELLVQFQDESVVDDSQLPKDRFSAERLKGVDSTLKIQPAELGDSAMYLCASGGEGETQYFGPGTRLLVL.

The genes are TRBV2 and TRBJ1-2; tentative D call: TRBD1 (5 bases). V lost 1 base and J 4 bases, leaving 22 bases between the germline ends. The CDR3 runs to 18 residues. The germline V gene encodes CDR1 SNHLY and CDR2 FYNNEI. DNA of the CDR3: TGTGCCAGCAGTGAAGAAAGGCGTAGGGGAGGGCGGGCCTATGGCTACACCTTC. This gives the protein CASSEERRRGGRAYGYTF.

To note about this clonotype: A much larger clone lies a single base off, so this may be a read error. The J gene is TRBJ2-4, the V gene TRBV29-1, with D uncertain. The CDR3 has 14 residues. The V end was cut by 7 bases, the J end by 8 bases, with 21 bases between. Looked up from germline, CDR1 is SQVTM and CDR2 is ANQGSEA. The CDR3: CSGAPTVEDDIQYF. CDR3 DNA: TGCAGCGGGGCCCCCACAGTTGAGGATGACATTCAGTACTTC. Full variable domain (missing parts from reference TRBV29-1 and TRBJ2-4): SAVISQKPSRDICQRGTSLTIQCQVDSQVTMMFWYRQQPGQSLTLIATANQGSEATYESGFVIDKFPISRPNLTFSTLTVSNMSPEDSSIYLCSGAPTVEDDIQYFGAGTRLSVL.

This clonotype was seen repeatedly, ten times or more. The CDR3 region has the DNA TGTGCCAGCAGCTTCAACAGGGGTAAGCAGTTCTTC. Protein: CASSFNRGKQFF. The chain carries TRBV13 and TRBJ2-1; 7 positions agree with TRBD1. The CDR3 extends over 12 amino acids. Germline values: CDR1 PRHDT, CDR2 FYEKMQ (reference sequence). The ends lost 3 bases at V and 11 bases at J; junction bases unmatched: 4.

This clonotype was recorded many times. The rearrangement uses TRBV15 and TRBJ2-3; D ambiguous. This CDR3 is built from 16 residues. Deletions cut 1 base from V and 4 bases from J, with 15 bases between. CDR1 is LNHNV, CDR2 YYDKDF, per germline (reference sequence). CDR3 protein: CATSRVQRSLSDTQYF. The CDR3 bases are TGTGCCACCAGCAGAGTTCAGAGATCCCTCTCAGATACGCAGTATTTT.

The chain links TRBV4-2 to TRBJ2-1, with 15 bases lining up with TRBD2. The CDR3 totals 17 residues. V was pared by 5 bases and J by 9 bases, with 11 bases of the junction left unmatched. The germline V gene has CDR1 LGHNA and CDR2 YNFKEQ. CDR3 DNA: TGTGCCAGCAGCGCCCGGACTAGCGGGAGGGAGTTGGGTGAGCAGTTCTTC. Its translation: CASSARTSGRELGEQFF.

CDR3 amino acids: CSAPGLGDYGYTF. Written as DNA, the CDR3 is TGCAGTGCCCCGGGTTTAGGGGACTATGGCTACACCTTC. The rearrangement links TRBV20-1 to TRBJ1-2, with TRBD1 as a possible D gene (5 bases). The length of the CDR3 is 13 residues. CDR1 is DFQATT and CDR2 is SNEGSKA in the germline V gene (reference sequence). The germline V and J ends were trimmed by 6 bases and 3 bases, with 14 bases remaining between them.

This clonotype appeared many times. V gene TRBV7-9 combines with J gene TRBJ1-2, with D unresolved. There are 15 residues in the CDR3. From germline, CDR1 is SEHNR and CDR2 FQNEAQ (reference sequence). V dropped 5 bases and J dropped 1 base, with 14 bases sitting between them. CDR3: CASSQMGNRNYGYTF. DNA of the CDR3: TGTGCCAGCAGCCAGATGGGGAACCGTAACTATGGCTACACCTTC.

Many counts were recorded for this clonotype. This chain links TRBV7-2 with TRBJ1-5; D is uncertain. The CDR3 length is 13 residues. Between the trimmed V and J ends, which lost 9 bases and 0 bases, there was a span of 9 bases. The germline gives CDR1 SGHTA, CDR2 FQGNSA. The CDR3 sequence is CASTTYSNQPQHF. For the CDR3, the DNA is TGTGCCAGTACGACTTATAGCAATCAGCCCCAGCATTTT.

Many counts were recorded for this clonotype. The CDR3 is CASSLGPQGTDTQYF. The DNA of the CDR3 is TGTGCCAGCAGCTTAGGTCCCCAGGGCACAGATACGCAGTATTTT. This chain joins TRBV11-2 and TRBJ2-3; D gene unclear. This CDR3 is 15 amino acids long. The germline V gene encodes CDR1 SGHAT and CDR2 FQNNGV. V shed 1 base and J shed 1 base, with 9 bases lying between them.